Listed below are T cell receptor beta chains from one sample, sequenced in a study of blood T cell repertoires in COVID-19. Clones were read by immunoSEQ multiplex PCR, and TCRdb kept only the in-frame ones, dropping some. The table has 10,000 to 15,000 clones, approximately 88% seen once. Sample: peripheral blood. The receptors here all came from a woman in her sixties or seventies with active COVID-19. Each CDR3 is given with its conserved first and last residue. A D gene is named only where the DNA matches it firmly. Size values are once, few and many counts, or a class for expanded clones, and some rows have none.

clone size: .; D gene: .; J gene: TRBJ2-1; V gene: TRBV5-5; CDR3 DNA: TGTGCCAGCACCACCTGGAGGGCCTACAATGAGCAGTTCTTC; CDR3 protein: CASTTWRAYNEQFF
clone size: once; D gene: .; J gene: TRBJ2-5; V gene: TRBV6-5; CDR3 DNA: TGTGCCAGCAGTTACTCGACAGAAGAGACCCAGTACTTC; CDR3 protein: CASSYSTEETQYF
clone size: .; D gene: .; J gene: TRBJ2-4; V gene: TRBV5-1; CDR3 DNA: TGCGCCAGCAGCCTGACCAGTGGGGCAGCAGACATTCAGTACTTC; CDR3 protein: CASSLTSGAADIQYF
clone size: once; D gene: TRBD1; J gene: TRBJ2-1; V gene: TRBV12-3/TRBV12-4; CDR3 DNA: TGTGCCAGCAGTTCGGGACAGTACAATGAGCAGTTCTTC; CDR3 protein: CASSSGQYNEQFF
clone size: .; D gene: .; J gene: TRBJ1-1; V gene: TRBV9; CDR3 DNA: TGTGCCAGCAGCGTAGCAGGGGCAGACACTGAAGCTTTCTTT; CDR3 protein: CASSVAGADTEAFF
clone size: .; D gene: TRBD1; J gene: TRBJ2-2; V gene: TRBV11-2; CDR3 DNA: TGTGCCAGCAGCTTCGGGACAGGGAAAGCCGGGGAGCTGTTTTTT; CDR3 protein: CASSFGTGKAGELFF
clone size: .; D gene: TRBD1; J gene: TRBJ1-2; V gene: TRBV5-1; CDR3 DNA: TGCGCCAGCAGCTATAACGGACAGGGTCAAGGCTACACCTTC; CDR3 protein: CASSYNGQGQGYTF
clone size: .; D gene: TRBD1; J gene: TRBJ1-5; V gene: TRBV2; CDR3 DNA: TGTGCCAGCAGTCAACCCGCCGCGCGGAGGACAGGGTCTAATCAGCCCCAGCATTTT; CDR3 protein: CASSQPAARRTGSNQPQHF
clone size: .; D gene: TRBD1; J gene: TRBJ1-4; V gene: TRBV6-5; CDR3 DNA: TGTGCCAGCATGGACAGGCGGAGAAGAGAAAAACTGTTTTTT; CDR3 protein: CASMDRRRREKLFF
clone size: .; D gene: .; J gene: TRBJ1-4; V gene: TRBV3-1/TRBV3-2; CDR3 DNA: TGTGCCAGCAGCCCCCTGGGGGCAAGGGCTCTCAATATCTGGAATGAAAAACTGTTTTTT; CDR3 protein: CASSPLGARALNIWNEKLFF
clone size: .; D gene: TRBD1; J gene: TRBJ1-6; V gene: TRBV7-9; CDR3 DNA: TGTGCCAGCAGCTGGGGGACAGGGAGTAATTCACCCCTCCACTTT; CDR3 protein: CASSWGTGSNSPLHF
clone size: .; D gene: .; J gene: TRBJ1-2; V gene: TRBV7-9; CDR3 DNA: TGTGCCAGCAGCCCACGAGGGGGGGACGGCTACACCTTC; CDR3 protein: CASSPRGGDGYTF
clone size: .; D gene: TRBD1; J gene: TRBJ2-2; V gene: TRBV19; CDR3 DNA: TGTGCCTTGAGAAGGACAGGGGGGACCGGGGAGCTGTTTTTT; CDR3 protein: CALRRTGGTGELFF
clone size: .; D gene: .; J gene: TRBJ1-2; V gene: TRBV30; CDR3 DNA: TGTGCCTGGGGGCAGTCCTATGGCTACACCTTC; CDR3 protein: CAWGQSYGYTF
clone size: .; D gene: .; J gene: TRBJ2-6; V gene: TRBV10-3; CDR3 DNA: TGTGCCATCAGTGAGTCGCGGGGCAGCTCTGGGGCCAACGTCCTGACTTTC; CDR3 protein: CAISESRGSSGANVLTF
clone size: .; D gene: TRBD1; J gene: TRBJ1-6; V gene: TRBV7-2; CDR3 DNA: TGTGCCAGCAGCTTAGACAGGGGGAATTCACCCCTCCACTTT; CDR3 protein: CASSLDRGNSPLHF
clone size: .; D gene: .; J gene: TRBJ1-2; V gene: TRBV30; CDR3 DNA: TGTGCCTGGAATACAGATTCCTTGGTCGGCTACACCTTC; CDR3 protein: CAWNTDSLVGYTF
clone size: .; D gene: .; J gene: TRBJ1-2; V gene: TRBV30; CDR3 DNA: TGTGCCTGGAGTGTGGTGCGGGGAGTCTATGGCTACACCTTC; CDR3 protein: CAWSVVRGVYGYTF
clone size: .; D gene: TRBD1; J gene: TRBJ1-4; V gene: TRBV3-1/TRBV3-2; CDR3 DNA: TGTGCCAGCAGCCAGGTCCGGGACAGACCTAATGAAAAACTGTTTTTT; CDR3 protein: CASSQVRDRPNEKLFF
clone size: .; D gene: TRBD2; J gene: TRBJ2-2; V gene: TRBV5-1; CDR3 DNA: TGCGCCAGCAGCTTGACTCGCGGGGGGGCTTTGTCCGGGGAGCTGTTTTTT; CDR3 protein: CASSLTRGGALSGELFF
clone size: .; D gene: .; J gene: TRBJ2-7; V gene: TRBV5-4; CDR3 DNA: TGTGCCAGCAGCCCCAAGGCGGCGGGTAACTACCTCTCCTACGAGCAGTACTTC; CDR3 protein: CASSPKAAGNYLSYEQYF
clone size: .; D gene: TRBD1; J gene: TRBJ2-5; V gene: TRBV28; CDR3 DNA: TGTGCCAGCAGTTTTACAGGGGGCAGGGAGACCCAGTACTTC; CDR3 protein: CASSFTGGRETQYF
clone size: .; D gene: TRBD1; J gene: TRBJ1-3; V gene: TRBV6-6; CDR3 DNA: TGTGCCAGCAGTCGCGCCCCTCGGGCAGGGGGTGCAGGAAACACCATATATTTT; CDR3 protein: CASSRAPRAGGAGNTIYF
clone size: .; D gene: TRBD1; J gene: TRBJ1-4; V gene: TRBV6-5; CDR3 DNA: TGTGCCAGCAGTTATTCGACAGGGGACCAACTGTTTTTT; CDR3 protein: CASSYSTGDQLFF
clone size: .; D gene: TRBD1; J gene: TRBJ1-2; V gene: TRBV25-1; CDR3 DNA: TGTGCCAGCAGTCCAGGGGGCGGTAACTATGGCTACACCTTC; CDR3 protein: CASSPGGGNYGYTF
clone size: once; D gene: TRBD2; J gene: TRBJ2-2; V gene: TRBV2; CDR3 DNA: TGTGCCAGCAAGGGACTAGCGGGGGTCGCCGGGGAGCTGTTTTTT; CDR3 protein: CASKGLAGVAGELFF
clone size: .; D gene: .; J gene: TRBJ1-1; V gene: TRBV7-9; CDR3 DNA: TGTGCCAGCAGCTTCAACCCCGCCGTCCGCGGAGGAACTGAAGCTTTCTTT; CDR3 protein: CASSFNPAVRGGTEAFF
clone size: .; D gene: .; J gene: TRBJ2-1; V gene: TRBV18; CDR3 DNA: TGTGCCAGCTCACTACAGATAAATGAGCAGTTCTTC; CDR3 protein: CASSLQINEQFF
clone size: .; D gene: .; J gene: TRBJ2-2; V gene: TRBV24-1; CDR3 DNA: TGTGCCACCCGACGGGGGAACACCGGGGAGCTGTTTTTT; CDR3 protein: CATRRGNTGELFF
clone size: once; D gene: .; J gene: TRBJ2-5; V gene: TRBV12-3/TRBV12-4; CDR3 DNA: TGTGCCAGCAGTCTGGAGGAGGGAGAGACCCAGTACTTC; CDR3 protein: CASSLEEGETQYF
clone size: .; D gene: .; J gene: TRBJ2-3; V gene: TRBV19; CDR3 DNA: TGTGCCAGTAGTATTTCAACAGGGTCTTCAGATACGCAGTATTTT; CDR3 protein: CASSISTGSSDTQYF
clone size: .; D gene: .; J gene: TRBJ1-3; V gene: TRBV13; CDR3 DNA: TGTGCCAGCAGCTTACCGGGTCACTCTGGAAACACCATATATTTT; CDR3 protein: CASSLPGHSGNTIYF
clone size: .; D gene: .; J gene: TRBJ1-6; V gene: TRBV19; CDR3 DNA: TGTGCCAGTAGTTATAACAGGAATTCACCCCTCCACTTT; CDR3 protein: CASSYNRNSPLHF
clone size: .; D gene: TRBD2; J gene: TRBJ2-3; V gene: TRBV4-2; CDR3 DNA: TGTGCCAGCAGCCAGGGGACTAGCCCACGTACAGATACGCAGTATTTT; CDR3 protein: CASSQGTSPRTDTQYF
clone size: .; D gene: .; J gene: TRBJ1-1; V gene: TRBV5-5; CDR3 DNA: TGTGCCAGCAGCTTGGATAGGAACACTGAAGCTTTCTTT; CDR3 protein: CASSLDRNTEAFF
clone size: .; D gene: .; J gene: TRBJ2-2; V gene: TRBV7-2; CDR3 DNA: TGTGCCAGCAGCTTATACGTCAGGGCAACCGGGGAGCTGTTTTTT; CDR3 protein: CASSLYVRATGELFF
clone size: .; D gene: .; J gene: TRBJ2-7; V gene: TRBV19; CDR3 DNA: TGTGCCAGTAGTACAAGCGGCACCTACGAGCAGTACTTC; CDR3 protein: CASSTSGTYEQYF
clone size: .; D gene: .; J gene: TRBJ1-2; V gene: TRBV18; CDR3 DNA: TGTGCCAGCTCACCGGAGGCCAACTATGGCTACACCTTC; CDR3 protein: CASSPEANYGYTF
clone size: .; D gene: .; J gene: TRBJ1-1; V gene: TRBV9; CDR3 DNA: TGTGCCAGCAGCGGGGCAGGATCGCGAGCTTTCTTT; CDR3 protein: CASSGAGSRAFF